This passage covers 7 T cell receptor beta chains from one sample sequenced in a study of blood T cell repertoires in COVID-19. The table came from immunoSEQ multiplex PCR; TCRdb's copy has only in-frame clones and leaves some out. Of a few hundred thousand clones listed, less than 85% were seen once; the top ten hold roughly 3.1%. The sequenced material came from peripheral blood. These receptors all stem from a woman under 30 with acute or convalescent COVID-19.

The genes are TRBV5-1 and TRBJ1-6; perhaps TRBD1 as D (6 bases). The germline CDR1 and CDR2 sequences are SGHRS and YFSETQ. This CDR3 contains 15 residues. Trimming took off 6 bases at V and 5 bases at J, with 15 bases between the two ends. The CDR3 region is CASTTTGTNNSPLHF. The CDR3 region has the DNA TGCGCCAGCACAACCACGGGGACAAATAATTCACCCCTCCACTTT. Using reference TRBV5-1 and TRBJ1-6 for the parts outside the CDR3, the full variable domain is KAGVTQTPRYLIKTRGQQVTLSCSPISGHRSVSWYQQTPGQGLQFLFEYFSETQRNKGNFPGRFSGRQFSNSRSEMNVSTLELGDSALYLCASTTTGTNNSPLHFGNGTRLTVT.

This clone was seen only a few times. This chain joins TRBV14 and TRBJ2-3; TRBD2 aligns across 9 bases. The length of the CDR3 is 15 residues. Germline-derived CDR1 and CDR2 are SGHDN and FVKESK. Unmatched junction bases numbered 5, after V lost 3 bases and J lost 4 bases. CDR3 sequence (DNA): TGTGCCAGCAGCCAGCTAGCGGGACTGGCAGATACGCAGTATTTT. Protein: CASSQLAGLADTQYF.

The V and J genes are TRBV5-1 and TRBJ2-7; TRBD1 is a possible D gene (5 bases). CDR3 size: 13 residues. V lost 2 bases to trimming and J lost 3 bases, with 9 bases between them. Germline lookup yields CDR1 SGHRS and CDR2 YFSETQ. The CDR3 is CASSLTGVYEQYF. CDR3 nucleotide sequence: TGCGCCAGCAGCTTAACAGGAGTCTACGAGCAGTACTTC.

The chain uses TRBV6-5 and TRBJ2-7; the match to TRBD1 covers 8 bases. This CDR3 contains 15 residues. Germline trimming cut 7 bases from V and 5 bases from J; bases unmatched to any gene: 13. Germline CDR1 is MNHEY and CDR2 is SVGAGI. CDR3 DNA sequence: TGTGCCAGCACCCCGGGAAAGGCAGGGGGCGACGAGCAGTACTTC. It yields the protein CASTPGKAGGDEQYF.

The V and J genes are TRBV10-3 and TRBJ2-7; the match to TRBD2 covers 11 bases. CDR1 and CDR2 (germline): ENHRY, SYGVKD. The CDR3 spans 15 residues. Germline trimming cut 6 bases from V and 4 bases from J; bases unmatched to any gene: 8. CDR3: CAIRRTSGSLYEQYF. Written as DNA, the CDR3 is TGTGCCATCAGACGAACTAGCGGGAGTCTGTACGAGCAGTACTTC.

This clone was seen just once. V is TRBV11-2 and J is TRBJ2-7, with 7 bases matching TRBD1. Germline V gene lookup returns CDR1 SGHAT and CDR2 FQNNGV. The CDR3 runs 15 residues. The V gene end was trimmed by 0 bases and the J gene end by 3 bases; junction bases not matched to a gene: 5. CDR3 residues: CASSLETGPIYEQYF. The CDR3 DNA sequence: TGTGCCAGCAGCTTAGAGACAGGGCCTATCTACGAGCAGTACTTC. The full variable domain, with the rest looked up from reference TRBV11-2 and TRBJ2-7, is EAGVAQSPRYKIIEKRQSVAFWCNPISGHATLYWYQQILGQGPKLLIQFQNNGVVDDSQLPKDRFSAERLKGVDSTLKIQPAKLEDSAVYLCASSLETGPIYEQYFGPGTRLTVT.

The chain uses TRBV7-9 and TRBJ2-1, with a weak D call TRBD1 (6 bases). V lost 5 bases, J lost 9 bases, and 14 bases lay in between. This CDR3 comprises 13 residues. Germline CDR1 is SEHNR and CDR2 is FQNEAQ (reference sequence). CDR3 residues: CASSATGIPEQFF. CDR3 in DNA: TGTGCCAGCAGCGCGACAGGTATCCCTGAGCAGTTCTTC.